These T cell receptor beta chains were read from a single sample in a study of cytomegalovirus exposure and HLA in healthy donors. The protocol was immunoSEQ multiplex PCR, while the TCRdb copy is restricted to in-frame clones and leaves out a portion. The profile shows 150,000 to 200,000 clones, around 82% of them singletons. Sequenced: PBMCs. Every receptor here comes from a boy aged 2 to 9 in good health and CMV-seronegative. Each CDR3 is given without its conserved first and last residue. Fields, in order: V gene, J gene, CDR3 protein.

>TRBV6-1|TRBJ1-4
ASSEQGIEEKLF
>TRBV10-1|TRBJ2-7
ASSGSRGLAGASYEQY
>TRBV7-6|TRBJ1-1
ASSLEWGRNTEAF
>TRBV15|TRBJ1-1
ATSRSRGTGRFPNTEAF
>TRBV7-9|TRBJ1-3
ASSLGGSSGNTIY
>TRBV5-3|TRBJ1-2
ARSFAGTGLMGYGYT
>TRBV29-1|TRBJ2-3
SVEGLAGGPGDTQY
>TRBV5-6|TRBJ2-2
ASSFRAGGRTGELF
>TRBV29-1|TRBJ2-7
SVTSARHYEQY
>TRBV19|TRBJ2-1
ASSILGRPFNEQF
>TRBV19|TRBJ2-1
ASSGSSSYNEQF
>TRBV7-9|TRBJ2-1
ASSLLAGGLGEQF
>TRBV11-3|TRBJ2-1
ASSPGLAGGWEEQF
>TRBV7-2|TRBJ1-2
ASSLAAGQGDYGYT
>TRBV7-9|TRBJ2-2
ASSLVEGATGELF
>TRBV6-6|TRBJ2-7
ASNGGQGKGGEQY